A single sample gave rise to the 19 T cell receptor beta chains below, sequenced in a study of shared clonotypes between healthy human individuals. Repertoires were generated with immunoSEQ multiplex PCR, while TCRdb's copy carries only in-frame clones and drops some. The sample includes 2 million to 2.5 million clones, about 95% of them seen just once. Positively selected for CCR7, the CD45RO-negative cells used as naive CD8 cells excluded terminally differentiated effector memory CD45RA+ cells. Source material: naive CD8+ T cells sorted from blood. All receptors derive from a man between 18 and 29 years old in good health.

This clone was observed once. The genes are TRBV14 and TRBJ2-3, with no clear D. CDR1 and CDR2 from the germline V gene are SGHDN and FVKESK. The CDR3 consists of 13 residues. V gave up 4 bases and J gave up 3 bases, with 8 bases separating them. The CDR3 DNA sequence: TGTGCCAGCAGCCCCCTCAGGACAGATACGCAGTATTTT. Protein product: CASSPLRTDTQYF.

J is TRBJ2-7 and V is TRBV6-6, with TRBD1 matching 7 bases. Germline lookup yields CDR1 MNHNY and CDR2 SVGAGI (reference sequence). The CDR3 is made up of 12 amino acids. J lost 6 bases, V lost 6 bases, and 5 bases had no gene match. The CDR3, as DNA: TGTGCCAGCAGCCCGGGACAGATCGAGCAGTACTTC. This sequence encodes CASSPGQIEQYF.

This chain connects TRBV28 to TRBJ1-6, with D perhaps matching TRBD1 (5 bases). Germline values: CDR1 MDHEN, CDR2 SYDVKM. V was cut by 4 bases and J by 7 bases, with 8 bases left in between. This CDR3 has 13 residues. CDR3 sequence reads: CASSWQGNSPLHF. DNA of the CDR3: TGTGCCAGCAGTTGGCAGGGAAATTCACCCCTCCACTTT.

V is TRBV25-1 and J is TRBJ1-4; TRBD1 aligns across 8 bases. Germline CDR1 MGHDK, CDR2 SYGVNS. The trim removed 6 bases at V and 8 bases at J, leaving 8 bases unmatched. The CDR3 covers 14 residues. The CDR3 region is CASSQQGEIEKLFF. As DNA, the CDR3 is TGTGCCAGCAGCCAACAGGGGGAGATAGAAAAACTGTTTTTT.

This rearrangement joins TRBV7-9 to TRBJ1-1; 11 positions match TRBD1. CDR1 and CDR2 from the germline V gene are SEHNR and FQNEAQ (reference sequence). V dropped 3 bases and J dropped 6; count of bases not matched to a gene: 6. There are 15 residues in the CDR3. CDR3 protein: CASSLVGQGDAEAFF. The CDR3 coding sequence is TGTGCCAGCAGCTTGGTGGGACAGGGGGACGCTGAAGCTTTCTTT. The whole variable domain, remainder taken from reference TRBV7-9 and TRBJ1-1, is DTGVSQNPRHKITKRGQNVTFRCDPISEHNRLYWYRQTLGQGPEFLTYFQNEAQLEKSRLLSDRFSAERPKGSFSTLEIQRTEQGDSAMYLCASSLVGQGDAEAFFGQGTRLTVV.

The rearrangement joins TRBV6-5 to TRBJ2-7; 7 positions agree with TRBD2. From germline, CDR1 is MNHEY and CDR2 SVGAGI. The trim removed 0 bases at V and 0 bases at J, leaving 2 bases unmatched. The CDR3 runs 15 residues. CDR3 sequence (DNA): TGTGCCAGCAGTTACTCCCTAGCGGACTCCTACGAGCAGTACTTC. It is translated as CASSYSLADSYEQYF.

The chain is built from TRBV2 and TRBJ1-6, with D maybe TRBD1 (6 bases). Per the germline V gene, CDR1 is SNHLY and CDR2 is FYNNEI. The CDR3 is made up of 17 amino acids. Trimming took off 0 bases at V and 2 bases at J, with 11 bases between the two ends. CDR3 sequence: CASSEAGGAAYNSPLHF. In DNA, the CDR3 is TGTGCCAGCAGTGAAGCAGGGGGGGCCGCCTATAATTCACCCCTCCACTTT.

The chain links TRBV10-1 to TRBJ2-2, with D hard to call. The V and J ends lost 2 bases and 0 bases respectively, with 4 bases between them. The CDR3 is 14 amino acids. From germline, CDR1 is WNHNN and CDR2 SYGVQD (reference sequence). CDR3 residues: CASSELANTGELFF. The CDR3 region has the DNA TGCGCCAGCAGTGAGCTTGCGAACACCGGGGAGCTGTTTTTT.

As regards this clone: At one end, the junction sequence differs from germline, possibly due to a read error. Other DNA sequences of this sample code for an identical CDR3. V gene TRBV7-7 combines with J gene TRBJ2-7; D uncertain. Germline lookup yields CDR1 SSHAT and CDR2 FNYEAQ (reference sequence). The CDR3 totals 13 residues. This CDR3 reads CASSLAPAYEQYF. CDR3 nucleotides: TGTGCTAGCAGCTTAGCCCCCGCGTACGAGCAGTACTTC.

The chain recombines TRBV7-8 with TRBJ2-2; no reliable D call. Looked up from germline, CDR1 is SGHVS and CDR2 is FQNEAQ. The CDR3 contains 13 residues. The germline V and J ends were trimmed by 2 bases and 6 bases, with 7 bases remaining between them. This CDR3 is CASSLNWPGELFF. CDR3 coding DNA: TGTGCCAGCAGCTTAAATTGGCCCGGGGAGCTGTTTTTT.

This sequence joins TRBV7-9 and TRBJ2-7; D gene unclear. CDR1 is SEHNR, CDR2 FQNEAQ, per germline (reference sequence). The germline V and J ends were trimmed by 4 bases and 3 bases, with 10 bases remaining between them. The CDR3 runs to 13 residues. CDR3 residues: CASSSSDGYEQYF. As DNA, the CDR3 is TGTGCCAGCAGCTCCTCGGACGGCTACGAGCAGTACTTC.

Remarks on this clone: In the same sample, other DNA sequences code for this CDR3. This chain links TRBV29-1 with TRBJ2-1; the match to TRBD2 covers 9 bases. The CDR3 has 15 amino acids. V was clipped by 2 bases and J by 4 bases; unmatched bases: 6. The V gene's germline CDR1 is SQVTM and CDR2 ANQGSEA. This chain's CDR3 is CSVELAGGPYNEQFF. The DNA for the CDR3 is TGCAGCGTTGAATTGGCGGGAGGGCCATACAATGAGCAGTTCTTC.

The chain recombines TRBV6-6 with TRBJ2-1; 8 bases map to TRBD1. CDR1 is MNHNY, CDR2 SVGAGI, per germline (reference sequence). Trimming took 6 bases from V and 8 from J; bases not matched to a gene: 12. The CDR3 has 15 residues. The CDR3 here is CASSPGGTGFDEQFF. CDR3 sequence (DNA): TGTGCCAGCAGCCCGGGCGGGACAGGCTTCGATGAGCAGTTCTTC.

In the case of this clone: Distinct nucleotide sequences in the sample also encode this CDR3. The chain employs TRBV9 and TRBJ2-7; perhaps TRBD2 as D (6 bases). The ends were cut back, 0 bases at V and 1 base at J, with 8 bases in the middle. The CDR3 length is 14 residues. The germline CDR1 and CDR2 sequences are SGDLS and YYNGEE. Here the CDR3 DNA reads TGTGCCAGCAGCGTAGGGGGGGAATCCTACGAGCAGTACTTC. Its translation: CASSVGGESYEQYF.

The chain combines TRBV5-1 with TRBJ2-3; D gene uncertain. Germline values: CDR1 SGHRS, CDR2 YFSETQ. V was trimmed by 4 bases and J by 1 base, leaving 13 bases between them. The CDR3 loop spans 15 amino acids. CDR3 in amino acids: CASSDVFVGTDTQYF. In nucleotides, the CDR3 is TGCGCCAGCAGCGACGTCTTTGTTGGCACAGATACGCAGTATTTT.

The chain uses TRBV5-1 and TRBJ2-7; TRBD1 matches at 8 bases. The germline CDR1 and CDR2 sequences are SGHRS and YFSETQ. The ends lost 0 bases at V and 5 bases at J; junction bases unmatched: 4. The CDR3 runs to 14 residues. CDR3 sequence: CASSLGTGPDEQYF. The DNA of the CDR3 is TGCGCCAGCAGCTTGGGGACAGGGCCAGACGAGCAGTACTTC.

DNA for the CDR3: TGTGCCAGCAGCGAAGGCGGCACCGGGGAGCTGTTTTTT. Translating gives CASSEGGTGELFF. The chain recombines TRBV7-9 with TRBJ2-2; no firm D call. Trimming pared 5 bases from V and 4 bases from J, leaving 8 bases between. In germline, CDR1 is SEHNR, CDR2 FQNEAQ (reference sequence). This CDR3 region has 13 residues.

The chain couples TRBV11-2 to TRBJ2-1, with D possibly TRBD1 on 5 matching bases. With 3 bases removed from V and 3 bases from J, the gap between germline ends came to 9 bases. The CDR3 is made up of 14 amino acids. Germline CDR1 is SGHAT and CDR2 is FQNNGV. In DNA form, the CDR3 reads TGTGCCAGCAGCTTGCAGGGTATCTACAATGAGCAGTTCTTC. This translates into CASSLQGIYNEQFF. The entire variable domain, with the rest obtained from reference TRBV11-2 and TRBJ2-1, is as follows: EAGVAQSPRYKIIEKRQSVAFWCNPISGHATLYWYQQILGQGPKLLIQFQNNGVVDDSQLPKDRFSAERLKGVDSTLKIQPAKLEDSAVYLCASSLQGIYNEQFFGPGTRLTVL.

In the case of this clone: Other nucleotide sequences in the sample specify the same CDR3. The chain couples TRBV10-3 to TRBJ1-1; D may be TRBD1 (6 bases). There are 11 residues in the CDR3. Germline values: CDR1 ENHRY, CDR2 SYGVKD. V gave up 10 bases and J gave up 4 bases, with 10 bases separating them. CDR3 DNA: TGTGCCACCCGAGGGGGCACTGAAGCTTTCTTT. Protein sequence: CATRGGTEAFF.